This T cell receptor (beta chain) comes out of a study of cytomegalovirus exposure and HLA in healthy donors. Points from the study as a whole: Several V segments, TRBV6-2 and TRBV6-3 among them, could not be told apart and were dropped. Roughly uniform depth of sequencing across donors was assumed in presence/absence analyses.

J gave up 2 bases and V 5 bases, and 2 bases lay outside the gene matches. The CDR3 is made up of 14 amino acids. Germline V gene lookup returns CDR1 MDHEN and CDR2 SYDVKM. The PCR had 60 Vbeta and 13 Jbeta primers. Data came from immunoSEQ multiplex PCR; TCRdb stores just in-frame clones and leaves some out. The table lists about 130,000 clones, more than 60% of them singletons. This clone was seen a single time. Its specificity is not known. The sample was PBMCs. The chain combines TRBV28 with TRBJ2-7; TRBD1 aligns across 11 bases. This clonotype was sampled from a woman in her 40s in good health and CMV-seropositive. CDR3 region: CASSEDRGPYEQYF. The DNA of the CDR3 is TGTGCCAGCAGTGAGGACAGGGGGCCCTACGAGCAGTACTTC.